This T cell receptor (beta chain) is from a study of T cell responses to AZD1222 COVID-19 vaccine. Regarding the study as a whole: Only six people who got AZD1222 tested seropositive at baseline.

About this clone: Its matching antigen is unknown.

Sequencing used immunoSEQ multiplex PCR; TCRdb keeps in-frame clones, though not all of them. In the table there are approximately 150,000 clones, 80% to 95% of which are singletons. The sequencing here drew on peripheral blood, taken on day 0 of AZD1222 vaccination. This clonotype was obtained from an adult in good health.

CDR3 in amino acids: CASSFMDGSGYTF. In nucleotides, the CDR3 is TGTGCCAGCAGCTTTATGGACGGTAGTGGCTACACCTTC. The chain links TRBV11-3 to TRBJ1-2; D gene ambiguous. Germline CDR1 is SGHNT and CDR2 is YENEEA. CDR3 size: 13 residues. The ends were cut back, 3 bases at V and 7 bases at J, with 12 bases in the middle.